These 30 T cell receptor beta chains originate from one sample sequenced in a study of T cell repertoires in cytomegalovirus infection. Their specific antigens are unknown. MiXCR was run by TCRdb on the reads, yielding one entry per CDR3 protein. Of approximately 390,000 distinct CDR3 sequences in the sample, about 32% were seen once. Sequencing used cultured PBMCs, obtained from culture after CMV antigen stimulation. These TCRs come from a human donor in good health (CMV status not recorded). Some clones in this sample may be carry-over from other donors' samples.

The chain uses TRBV24-1 and TRBJ2-2; D is undetermined. The germline V gene has CDR1 KGHDR and CDR2 SFDVKD. Trimming removed 0 bases from V and 5 bases from J, with 3 bases in between. The CDR3 is 13 amino acids. The chain's CDR3 is CATSDLPTGELFF. The CDR3 coding sequence is TGTGCCACCAGTGATTTGCCTACCGGGGAGCTGTTTTTT.

V and J are TRBV11-3 and TRBJ2-7; perhaps TRBD1 as D (5 bases). The CDR3 spans 15 residues. The germline V gene has CDR1 SGHNT and CDR2 YENEEA. The germline V and J ends were trimmed by 0 bases and 5 bases, with 14 bases remaining between them. The CDR3 here is CASSLELGREDEQYF. The CDR3, as DNA: TGTGCCAGCAGCTTAGAGTTGGGGCGAGAGGACGAGCAGTACTTC.

The chain carries TRBV7-2 and TRBJ1-2; D gene ambiguous. The V gene lost 6 bases and the J gene lost 2 bases, with 13 bases spanning the gap. Germline V lookup: CDR1 SGHTA, CDR2 FQGNSA. The CDR3 covers 14 residues. CDR3 nucleotide sequence: TGTGCCAGCAGTTGGGATAGCAAGAACTATGGCTACACCTTC. The encoded protein is CASSWDSKNYGYTF.

This chain uses TRBV7-8 with TRBJ2-2, with a tentative D call TRBD2 (6 bases). The CDR3 consists of 17 residues. Germline-derived CDR1 and CDR2 are SGHVS and FQNEAQ. The V and J ends lost 5 bases and 2 bases respectively, with 18 bases between them. This CDR3 reads CASSTNPGTPNTGELFF. The DNA for the CDR3 is TGTGCCAGCAGCACCAACCCCGGGACTCCCAACACCGGGGAGCTGTTTTTT.

The chain joins TRBV20-1 to TRBJ2-1; the match to TRBD2 covers 11 bases. J lost 8 bases, V lost 1 base, and 10 bases had no gene match. CDR1 is DFQATT and CDR2 is SNEGSKA in the germline V gene (reference sequence). CDR3 length: 16 residues. CDR3 sequence (DNA): TGCAGTGCTAGAGCCAAGGCACTAGCGGGAGTCCATGAGCAGTTCTTC. This gives the protein CSARAKALAGVHEQFF.

This chain connects TRBV10-3 to TRBJ2-5; TRBD2 matches 10 bases. The V gene's germline CDR1 is ENHRY and CDR2 SYGVKD. With 5 bases clipped from V and 1 base from J, the junction kept 4 bases outside the gene matches. This CDR3 has 15 residues. CDR3 loop: CAISSTSGAQETQYF. The CDR3 DNA reads as TGTGCCATCAGTAGCACTAGCGGGGCCCAAGAGACCCAGTACTTC.

This clonotype was seen ten or more times. The rearrangement joins TRBV7-6 to TRBJ2-1, with a tentative D call TRBD2 (6 bases). The CDR3 totals 21 residues. V was pared by 5 bases and J by 1 base, with 30 bases between. CDR1 and CDR2 (germline): SGHVS, FNYEAQ. The CDR3: CASSPFVGSGGSSLSYNEQFF. The CDR3 DNA is TGTGCCAGCAGCCCCTTCGTGGGTAGCGGAGGCTCCTCTCTTTCCTACAATGAGCAGTTCTTC.

This clonotype was found a few times. The V call is TRBV7-6, the J call TRBJ2-1, with D uncertain. There are 15 residues in the CDR3. V was cut by 5 bases and J by 0 bases, with 11 bases left in between. CDR1 is SGHVS, CDR2 FNYEAQ, per germline. The CDR3 is CASSGVSSSYNEQFF. The CDR3 DNA follows: TGTGCCAGCAGCGGTGTTTCTAGCTCCTACAATGAGCAGTTCTTC.

This clonotype was counted a few times. The chain carries TRBV5-1 and TRBJ1-2, with 7 bases identical to TRBD1. CDR3 length: 14 residues. CDR1 is SGHRS and CDR2 is YFSETQ in the germline V gene. Trimming took 0 bases from V and 4 from J; bases not matched to a gene: 3. The chain's CDR3 is CASSLGQGTYGYTF. As DNA, the CDR3 is TGCGCCAGCAGCTTGGGACAGGGCACCTATGGCTACACCTTC.

This clonotype was seen only a few times. The chain joins TRBV7-8 to TRBJ1-5; unclear D gene. In germline, CDR1 is SGHVS, CDR2 FQNEAQ. The CDR3 totals 15 residues. The ends were cut back, 6 bases at V and 0 bases at J, with 12 bases in the middle. The CDR3 nucleotides are TGTGCCAGCAGTCCCGAAGGGAATAGCAATCAGCCCCAGCATTTT. It is translated as CASSPEGNSNQPQHF.

The V call is TRBV7-2, the J call TRBJ2-1, with D hard to call. V was pared by 1 base and J by 0 bases, with 7 bases between. Germline V CDR1 and CDR2: SGHTA, FQGNSA. This CDR3 spans 15 amino acids. CDR3 nucleotide sequence: TGTGCCAGCAGCTTAGAGTTAGCCTCCTACAATGAGCAGTTCTTC. Protein product: CASSLELASYNEQFF.

This clonotype has at least ten counts. The chain recombines TRBV7-9 with TRBJ1-2; D uncertain. The CDR3 is 13 residues long. Between the trimmed V and J ends, which lost 3 bases and 0 bases, there was a span of 5 bases. Germline V gene sequence: CDR1 SEHNR, CDR2 FQNEAQ (reference sequence). Written as DNA, the CDR3 is TGTGCCAGCAGCTTTTATGCTAACTATGGCTACACCTTC. It yields the protein CASSFYANYGYTF.

The J gene is TRBJ2-7, the V gene TRBV7-2; 8 nucleotides line up with TRBD2. V shed 4 bases and J 0 bases; nucleotides not matched to a gene: 14. The length of the CDR3 is 18 residues. Germline V gene data show CDR1 as SGHTA and CDR2 as FQGNSA. The CDR3 region is CASSSRPVGSGISYEQYF. The CDR3 DNA reads TGTGCCAGCAGCTCCCGCCCTGTAGGTAGCGGGATCTCCTACGAGCAGTACTTC.

The chain couples TRBV11-2 to TRBJ2-7, with a possible D match to TRBD2 (6 bases). This CDR3 region has 15 residues. The V gene's germline CDR1 is SGHAT and CDR2 FQNNGV. The V end was cut by 3 bases, the J end by 4 bases, with 16 bases between. This chain's CDR3 is CASSFSDGSSYEQYF. In DNA, the CDR3 is TGTGCCAGCAGCTTTTCGGACGGGAGTTCGTACGAGCAGTACTTC.

The table lists this clonotype with a count of one. The chain uses TRBV28 and TRBJ1-2; D is unclear. The germline V gene has CDR1 MDHEN and CDR2 SYDVKM. Between the trimmed V and J ends, which lost 10 bases and 4 bases, there was a span of 25 bases. The CDR3 has 16 amino acids. Written as DNA, the CDR3 is TGTGCCACCTTGTCCGAGATCTGGCCTTCTCCCTATGGCTACACCTTC. Residues: CATLSEIWPSPYGYTF.

This clonotype has just a few counts. The chain has TRBV30 and TRBJ1-1, with unresolved D. With 4 bases removed from V and 4 bases from J, the gap between germline ends came to 7 bases. The CDR3 runs to 11 residues. From germline, CDR1 is GTSNPN and CDR2 SVGIG (reference sequence). The CDR3 protein is CAWIGGTEAFF. In nucleotides, the CDR3 is TGTGCCTGGATCGGAGGCACTGAAGCTTTCTTT.

This clonotype was seen more than once but under ten times. J is TRBJ2-7 and V is TRBV6-6, with 15 bases that match TRBD2. With 5 bases clipped from V and 7 bases from J, the junction kept 9 bases outside the gene matches. The CDR3 spans 16 residues. Germline CDR1 MNHNY, CDR2 SVGAGI (reference sequence). The CDR3 reads CASSAGLAGGPNEQYV. CDR3 DNA sequence: TGTGCCAGCAGTGCCGGACTAGCGGGAGGGCCGAATGAGCAGTACGTC.

This chain connects TRBV11-2 to TRBJ2-3, with 8 positions matching TRBD1. The V gene end was trimmed by 3 bases and the J gene end by 4 bases; junction bases not matched to a gene: 6. CDR3 length: 15 amino acids. Germline CDR1 reads SGHAT; CDR2 reads FQNNGV. The DNA for the CDR3 is TGTGCCAGCAGCTTGGACAGGGCGCGTCCAGATACGCAGTATTTT. Translation: CASSLDRARPDTQYF.

The rearrangement links TRBV28 to TRBJ2-1, with D possibly being TRBD2 (6 bases). Germline V lookup: CDR1 MDHEN, CDR2 SYDVKM. The CDR3 contains 16 residues. The V end lost 7 bases, the J end lost 5 bases, and 21 bases lay between the germline ends. The CDR3 DNA reads as TGTGCCAGCACACCGTACTCCGGGAGCTTCCACAATGAGCAGTTCTTC. This encodes CASTPYSGSFHNEQFF.

This clonotype was seen a handful of times. The CDR3 spells CSARERGWYGYTF. For the CDR3, the DNA is TGCAGTGCTAGAGAGAGGGGTTGGTATGGCTACACCTTC. The V call is TRBV20-1, the J call TRBJ1-2, with D maybe TRBD1 (5 bases). Germline V gene sequence: CDR1 DFQATT, CDR2 SNEGSKA (reference sequence). This CDR3 spans 13 amino acids. The V and J ends lost 0 bases and 5 bases respectively, with 10 bases between them.

The chain uses TRBV12-5 and TRBJ1-1; possible D gene TRBD1, 6 bases. CDR3 length equals 13 residues. Between the trimmed V and J ends, which lost 9 bases and 1 base, there was a span of 12 bases. The germline V gene encodes CDR1 LGHNT and CDR2 FRNRAP. The CDR3 nucleotides read TGTGCTAGCGCTACGGGGGCGAACACTGAAGCTTTCTTT. As protein: CASATGANTEAFF.

The chain combines TRBV20-1 with TRBJ1-4, with D perhaps TRBD1 (5 bases). The CDR3 length is 14 residues. Germline V CDR1 and CDR2: DFQATT, SNEGSKA (reference sequence). The V gene lost 0 bases and the J gene lost 8 bases, with 13 bases spanning the gap. The CDR3 reads CSAREIRDEEKLFF. CDR3 DNA: TGCAGTGCTAGAGAAATCCGGGACGAAGAAAAACTGTTTTTT.

V gene TRBV10-3 combines with J gene TRBJ1-6, with no clear D. CDR3 length: 14 amino acids. Germline V gene sequence: CDR1 ENHRY, CDR2 SYGVKD. The ends were cut back, 2 bases at V and 7 bases at J, with 9 bases in the middle. CDR3 DNA sequence: TGTGCCATCAGTGAGCGGGATATCAATTCACCCCTCCACTTT. It is translated as CAISERDINSPLHF.

The rearrangement uses TRBV18 and TRBJ2-7; maybe TRBD2 (6 bases). Trimming removed 2 bases at V and 4 bases at J, with 18 bases between. The V gene's germline CDR1 is KGHSH and CDR2 LQKENI. CDR3 length equals 16 residues. The CDR3 nucleotides read TGTGCCAGCTCACCATATGAAGCGGGTCTTGGATACGAGCAGTACTTC. This encodes CASSPYEAGLGYEQYF. The full variable domain, completed using reference TRBV18 and TRBJ2-7, is NAGVMQNPRHLVRRRGQEARLRCSPMKGHSHVYWYRQLPEEGLKFMVYLQKENIIDESGMPKERFSAEFPKEGPSILRIQQVVRGDSAAYFCASSPYEAGLGYEQYFGPGTRLTVT.

V and J are TRBV7-3 and TRBJ2-3; 7 bases are shared with TRBD2. J was trimmed by 4 bases and V by 5 bases; bases with no gene match: 9. The CDR3 is 15 amino acids. CDR1 is SGHTA, CDR2 FQGTGA, per germline. CDR3 region: CASSPSGRESDTQYF. DNA for the CDR3: TGTGCCAGCAGCCCGTCCGGGCGGGAGTCAGATACGCAGTATTTT. The whole variable domain, remainder taken from reference TRBV7-3 and TRBJ2-3, is GAGVSQTPSNKVTEKGKYVELRCDPISGHTALYWYRQSLGQGPEFLIYFQGTGAADDSGLPNDRFFAVRPEGSVSTLKIQRTERGDSAVYLCASSPSGRESDTQYFGPGTRLTVL.

This clonotype was observed a handful of times. This CDR3 is CSALDRASNQPQHF. The DNA for the CDR3 is TGCAGTGCTTTGGACAGGGCGAGCAATCAGCCCCAGCATTTT. The chain joins TRBV20-1 to TRBJ1-5; 8 nucleotides match TRBD1. CDR3 size: 14 residues. The germline gives CDR1 DFQATT, CDR2 SNEGSKA (reference sequence). V lost 5 bases and J lost 1; bases outside the gene matches: 4.

This chain joins TRBV9 and TRBJ2-3, with TRBD2 matching over 11 bases. The CDR3 runs to 16 residues. The V gene's germline CDR1 is SGDLS and CDR2 YYNGEE. Trimming removed 1 base from V and 0 bases from J; junction bases left unmatched: 1. The CDR3 region has the DNA TGTGCCAGCAGCGTAAGACTAGCGGGGAGCACAGATACGCAGTATTTT. It specifies CASSVRLAGSTDTQYF. The full variable domain, in which reference TRBV9 and TRBJ2-3 provide the parts outside the CDR3, is DSGVTQTPKHLITATGQRVTLRCSPRSGDLSVYWYQQSLDQGLQFLIQYYNGEERAKGNILERFSAQQFPDLHSELNLSSLELGDSALYFCASSVRLAGSTDTQYFGPGTRLTVL.

This clonotype was counted once. The rearrangement links TRBV4-2 to TRBJ1-5, with D uncertain. Trimming left V 0 bases short and J 0 bases short, with 6 bases between. Germline loops: CDR1 LGHNA, CDR2 YNFKEQ. The CDR3 has 15 amino acids. The CDR3 protein is CASSQDWNSNQPQHF. For the CDR3, the DNA is TGTGCCAGCAGCCAAGATTGGAATAGCAATCAGCCCCAGCATTTT.

This clonotype turned up a few times. The chain joins TRBV7-2 to TRBJ2-1, with D hard to call. This CDR3 comprises 15 residues. Trimming took 1 base from V and 5 from J, leaving 12 bases between them. In germline, CDR1 is SGHTA, CDR2 FQGNSA. CDR3 in DNA: TGTGCCAGCAGCTTAGTCTTGTGGCAGAACAATGAGCAGTTCTTC. Its translation is CASSLVLWQNNEQFF. Looking up the rest from reference TRBV7-2 and TRBJ2-1 gives the full variable domain: GAGVSQSPSNKVTEKGKDVELRCDPISGHTALYWYRQSLGQGLEFLIYFQGNSAPDKSGLPSDRFSAERTGGSVSTLTIQRTQQEDSAVYLCASSLVLWQNNEQFFGPGTRLTVL.

The rearrangement links TRBV27 to TRBJ2-2, with no clear D. V was clipped by 3 bases and J by 6 bases, with 11 bases between them. Germline lookup yields CDR1 MNHEY and CDR2 SMNVEV (reference sequence). The length of the CDR3 is 14 residues. The CDR3 reads CASSLGSSPGELFF. CDR3 sequence (DNA): TGTGCCAGCAGTTTGGGAAGTAGTCCCGGGGAGCTGTTTTTT.